This paragraph reports one T cell receptor (beta chain). Its antigen is unknown. The source of the sample is a study of chemoradiotherapy in HPV16-positive cancers. Study-wide findings and caveats: For HPV16-positive patients, expanding HPV-responsive T cells associated with longer recurrence-free survival.

Clones were sequenced by immunoSEQ multiplex PCR, and TCRdb holds only the in-frame ones, with some missing. The table lists 2,500 to 3,000 clones, more than 75% of them singletons. The sample was tumor tissue, taken from a patient who underwent chemoradiotherapy. The TCR comes from a human donor with HPV-associated anogenital cancer.

Written as DNA, the CDR3 is TGTGCCAGCAGCTTAGCGCGTGAGTTCCCGGAGACCCAGTACTTC. Its protein product is CASSLAREFPETQYF. V and J are TRBV7-9 and TRBJ2-5; D is unclear. The CDR3 contains 15 residues. In germline, CDR1 is SEHNR, CDR2 FQNEAQ (reference sequence). Trimming left V 0 bases short and J 5 bases short, with 13 bases between.